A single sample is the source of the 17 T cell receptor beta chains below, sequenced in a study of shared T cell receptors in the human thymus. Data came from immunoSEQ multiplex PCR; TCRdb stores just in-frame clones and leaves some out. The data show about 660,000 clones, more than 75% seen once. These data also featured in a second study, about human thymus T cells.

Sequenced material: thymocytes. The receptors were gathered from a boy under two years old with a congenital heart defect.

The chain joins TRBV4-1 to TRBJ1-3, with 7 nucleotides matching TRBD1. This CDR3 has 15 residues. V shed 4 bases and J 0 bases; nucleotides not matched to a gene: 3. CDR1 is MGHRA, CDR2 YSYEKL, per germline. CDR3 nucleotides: TGCGCCAGCAGCCCGGGACAGAGCTCTGGAAACACCATATATTTT. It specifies CASSPGQSSGNTIYF.

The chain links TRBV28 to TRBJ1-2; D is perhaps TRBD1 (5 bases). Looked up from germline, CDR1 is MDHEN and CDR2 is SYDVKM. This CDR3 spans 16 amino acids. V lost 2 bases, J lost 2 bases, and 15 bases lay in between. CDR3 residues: CASSLTQPTVNYGYTF. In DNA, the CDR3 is TGTGCCAGCAGTTTAACCCAACCGACAGTAAACTATGGCTACACCTTC.

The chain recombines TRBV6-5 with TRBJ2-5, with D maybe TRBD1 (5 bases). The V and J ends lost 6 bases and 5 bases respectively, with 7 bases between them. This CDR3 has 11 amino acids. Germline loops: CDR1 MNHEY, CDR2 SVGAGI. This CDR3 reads CASRWGETQYF. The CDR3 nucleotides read TGTGCCAGCAGGTGGGGCGAGACCCAGTACTTC.

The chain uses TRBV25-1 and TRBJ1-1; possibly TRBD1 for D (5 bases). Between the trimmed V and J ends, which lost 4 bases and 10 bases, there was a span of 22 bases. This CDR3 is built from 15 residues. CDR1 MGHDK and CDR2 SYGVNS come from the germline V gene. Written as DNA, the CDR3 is TGTGCCAGCAGTGCGCCCCGGACGGAGGGGAATGCAGCTTTCTTT. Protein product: CASSAPRTEGNAAFF.

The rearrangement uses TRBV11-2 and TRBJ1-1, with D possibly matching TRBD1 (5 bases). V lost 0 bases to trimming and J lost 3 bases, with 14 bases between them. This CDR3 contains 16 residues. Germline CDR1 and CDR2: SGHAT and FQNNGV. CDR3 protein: CASSLDQGSGDTEAFF. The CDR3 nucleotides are TGTGCCAGCAGCTTAGATCAAGGTTCGGGGGACACTGAAGCTTTCTTT.

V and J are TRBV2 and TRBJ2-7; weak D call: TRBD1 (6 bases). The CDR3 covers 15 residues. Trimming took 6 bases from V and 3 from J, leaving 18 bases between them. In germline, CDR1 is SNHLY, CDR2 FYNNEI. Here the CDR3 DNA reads TGTGCCAGCAGGGGGGCCTGGGGTCTCTTCTACGAGCAGTACTTC. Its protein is CASRGAWGLFYEQYF. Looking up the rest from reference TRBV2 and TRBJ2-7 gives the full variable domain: EPEVTQTPSHQVTQMGQEVILRCVPISNHLYFYWYRQILGQKVEFLVSFYNNEISEKSEIFDDQFSVERPDGSNFTLKIRSTKLEDSAMYFCASRGAWGLFYEQYFGPGTRLTVT.

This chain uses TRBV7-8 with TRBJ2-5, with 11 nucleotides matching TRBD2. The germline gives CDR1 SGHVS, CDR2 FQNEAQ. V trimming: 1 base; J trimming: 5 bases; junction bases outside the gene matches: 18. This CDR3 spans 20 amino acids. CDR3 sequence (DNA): TGTGCCAGCAGCTTAGTAACAGGGGCGGTAGCGGGAGGGCCACGGGAGACCCAGTACTTC. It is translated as CASSLVTGAVAGGPRETQYF.

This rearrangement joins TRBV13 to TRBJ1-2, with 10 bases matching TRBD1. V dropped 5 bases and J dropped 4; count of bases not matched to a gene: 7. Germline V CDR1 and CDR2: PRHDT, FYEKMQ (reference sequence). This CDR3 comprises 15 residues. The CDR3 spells CASSRRGQGTYGYTF. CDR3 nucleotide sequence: TGTGCCAGCAGCAGGAGGGGACAGGGGACCTATGGCTACACCTTC.

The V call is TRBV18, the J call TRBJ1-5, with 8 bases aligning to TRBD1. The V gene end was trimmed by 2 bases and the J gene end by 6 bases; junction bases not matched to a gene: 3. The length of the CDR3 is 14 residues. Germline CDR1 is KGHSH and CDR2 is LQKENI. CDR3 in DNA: TGTGCCAGCTCACCAGCAGGGGGCATTCAGCCCCAGCATTTT. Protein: CASSPAGGIQPQHF.

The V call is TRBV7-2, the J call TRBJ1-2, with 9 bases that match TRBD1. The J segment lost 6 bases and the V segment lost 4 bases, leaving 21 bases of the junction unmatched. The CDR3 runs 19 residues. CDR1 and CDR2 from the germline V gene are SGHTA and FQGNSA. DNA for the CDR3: TGTGCCAGCAGCTCCGACCTCCCAGGACAGGGGTACGTTCCGGATGGCTACACCTTC. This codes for CASSSDLPGQGYVPDGYTF.

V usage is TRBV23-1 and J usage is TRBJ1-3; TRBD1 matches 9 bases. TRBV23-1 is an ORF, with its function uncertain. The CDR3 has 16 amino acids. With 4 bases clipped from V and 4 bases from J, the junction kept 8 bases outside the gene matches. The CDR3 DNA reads TGCGCCAGCAGTCCATGGTACGGGACAGGGGGAAACACCATATATTTT. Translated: CASSPWYGTGGNTIYF.

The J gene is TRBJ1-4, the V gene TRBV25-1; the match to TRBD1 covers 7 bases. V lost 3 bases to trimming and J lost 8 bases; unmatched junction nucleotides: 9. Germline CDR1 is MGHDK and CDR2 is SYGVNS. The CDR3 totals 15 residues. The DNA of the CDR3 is TGTGCCAGCAGTGAGACAGGGTCGGTAAGAGAAAAACTGTTTTTT. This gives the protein CASSETGSVREKLFF.

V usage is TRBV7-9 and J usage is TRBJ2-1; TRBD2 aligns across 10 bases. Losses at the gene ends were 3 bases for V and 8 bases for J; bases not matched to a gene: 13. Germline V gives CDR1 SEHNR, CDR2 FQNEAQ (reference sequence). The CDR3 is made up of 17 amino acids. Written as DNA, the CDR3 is TGTGCCAGCAGCTTCAACCGTCCTAGCGGGAGATCGGATGAGCAGTTCTTC. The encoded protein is CASSFNRPSGRSDEQFF.

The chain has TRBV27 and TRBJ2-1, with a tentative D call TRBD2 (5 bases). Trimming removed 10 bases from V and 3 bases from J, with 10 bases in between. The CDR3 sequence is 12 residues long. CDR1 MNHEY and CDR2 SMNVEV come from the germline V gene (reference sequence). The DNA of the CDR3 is TGTGCCACCCAAACTAGCTACAATGAGCAGTTCTTC. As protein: CATQTSYNEQFF.

The chain's CDR3 is CASSQDQQSSGANVLTF. The CDR3 DNA sequence: TGTGCCAGCAGCCAAGATCAACAGTCCTCTGGGGCCAACGTCCTGACTTTC. The genes are TRBV14 and TRBJ2-6, with D unresolved. V was pared by 0 bases and J by 0 bases, with 9 bases between. From germline, CDR1 is SGHDN and CDR2 FVKESK. CDR3 size: 17 residues.

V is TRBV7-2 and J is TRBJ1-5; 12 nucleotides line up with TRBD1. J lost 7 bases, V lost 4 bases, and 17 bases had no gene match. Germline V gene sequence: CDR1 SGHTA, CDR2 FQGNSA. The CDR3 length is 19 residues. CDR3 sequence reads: CASSSGDRGRGDRGQPQHF. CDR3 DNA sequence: TGTGCCAGCAGCTCTGGGGACAGGGGGCGCGGGGACCGGGGCCAGCCCCAGCATTTT.

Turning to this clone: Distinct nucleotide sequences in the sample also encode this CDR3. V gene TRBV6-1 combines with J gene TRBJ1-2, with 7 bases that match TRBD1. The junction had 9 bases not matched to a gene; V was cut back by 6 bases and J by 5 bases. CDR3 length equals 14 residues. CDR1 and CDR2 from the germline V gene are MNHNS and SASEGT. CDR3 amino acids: CASSLRGIQYGYTF. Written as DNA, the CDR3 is TGTGCCAGCAGCCTCAGGGGGATTCAGTATGGCTACACCTTC.